The 27 T cell receptor beta chains reported below all come from one sample, sequenced in a study of OX40 agonist ivuxolimab in advanced cancers. Using immunoSEQ multiplex PCR, the repertoire was profiled, and TCRdb retains in-frame clones only, with some absent. The sample contains around 56,000 clones, 82% of which appear only once. Here the sequenced sample was CD4+ or CD8+ T cells sorted from blood, taken in a trial of the OX40 agonist ivuxolimab. The receptor set was obtained from an adult with an advanced solid tumor such as melanoma, head and neck, liver or kidney cancer.

The chain employs TRBV15 and TRBJ1-3; D may be TRBD1 (5 bases). Germline CDR1 and CDR2: LNHNV and YYDKDF (reference sequence). The V end was cut by 0 bases, the J end by 4 bases, with 7 bases between. The CDR3 has 14 amino acids. CDR3 in DNA: TGTGCCACCAGCAGAGACAGGGCGGGAAACACCATATATTTT. Translating gives CATSRDRAGNTIYF.

The rearrangement uses TRBV10-1 and TRBJ1-5; tentatively, D is TRBD1 (5 bases). CDR3 length equals 14 residues. Per the germline V gene, CDR1 is WNHNN and CDR2 is SYGVQD (reference sequence). Trimming removed 8 bases from V and 2 bases from J, with 13 bases in between. The CDR3 DNA is TGCGCCAGCCCCCCGACAGCGGGCAATCAGCCCCAGCATTTT. This encodes CASPPTAGNQPQHF.

The rearrangement links TRBV19 to TRBJ1-1; 7 positions agree with TRBD1. The CDR3 spans 15 residues. The V segment lost 6 bases and the J segment 7 bases; nucleotides outside the gene matches: 14. Germline V CDR1 and CDR2: LNHDA, SQIVND (reference sequence). The CDR3 region has the DNA TGTGCCAGTAGAACGAAGGGGGCGAGAGGCGGTGAAGCTTTCTTT. This gives the protein CASRTKGARGGEAFF.

V gene TRBV19 combines with J gene TRBJ1-1; perhaps TRBD1 as D (5 bases). Germline V CDR1 and CDR2: LNHDA, SQIVND (reference sequence). V was trimmed by 1 base and J by 3 bases, leaving 9 bases between them. This CDR3 is built from 14 residues. CDR3 region: CASSIGQGHTEAFF. The CDR3 DNA reads as TGTGCCAGTAGTATAGGGCAGGGCCACACTGAAGCTTTCTTT.

This chain links TRBV28 with TRBJ1-1, with D unresolved. V was cut by 4 bases and J by 6 bases, with 12 bases left in between. The CDR3 length is 13 residues. CDR1 and CDR2 from the germline V gene are MDHEN and SYDVKM. CDR3 nucleotides: TGTGCCAGCAGTTCCCTTCAGAGGTCTGAAGCTTTCTTT. Amino acids: CASSSLQRSEAFF.

The chain links TRBV6-5 to TRBJ2-5; 8 bases line up with TRBD1. J gave up 6 bases and V 4 bases, and 1 base lay outside the gene matches. The germline CDR1 and CDR2 sequences are MNHEY and SVGAGI. The CDR3 is 12 amino acids. The DNA for the CDR3 is TGTGCCAGCAGTTGGGACAGGAAGACCCAGTACTTC. Its protein is CASSWDRKTQYF.

This clone came up once. The V and J genes are TRBV27 and TRBJ2-4; D uncertain. The CDR3 has 14 amino acids. V lost 6 bases and J 6 bases, leaving 15 bases between the germline ends. The V gene's germline CDR1 is MNHEY and CDR2 SMNVEV (reference sequence). The CDR3 DNA reads as TGTGCCAGCAGCAGCCCATCGTGGGGAAACATTCAGTACTTC. Amino acids: CASSSPSWGNIQYF.

The chain employs TRBV11-3 and TRBJ2-5; TRBD2 matches at 14 bases. The CDR3 extends over 16 amino acids. Germline trimming cut 4 bases from V and 3 bases from J; bases unmatched to any gene: 4. Germline V lookup: CDR1 SGHNT, CDR2 YENEEA. CDR3 region: CASSWGLAGAEETQYF. The CDR3, as DNA: TGTGCCAGCAGCTGGGGACTAGCGGGAGCCGAAGAGACCCAGTACTTC. Complete variable domain (other parts from reference TRBV11-3 and TRBJ2-5): EAGVVQSPRYKIIEKKQPVAFWCNPISGHNTLYWYLQNLGQGPELLIRYENEEAVDDSQLPKDRFSAERLKGVDSTLKIQPAELGDSAVYLCASSWGLAGAEETQYFGPGTRLLVL.

V and J are TRBV7-9 and TRBJ2-6; 12 bases map to TRBD2. CDR1 and CDR2 (germline): SEHNR, FQNEAQ (reference sequence). The length of the CDR3 is 18 residues. V lost 6 bases, J lost 4 bases, and 10 bases stayed unmatched. CDR3 loop: CASRRGLAGPIGANVLTF. DNA of the CDR3: TGTGCCAGCAGGAGAGGACTAGCGGGGCCCATAGGGGCCAACGTCCTGACTTTC.

This chain joins TRBV4-2 and TRBJ2-2, with 8 bases lining up with TRBD1. Germline-derived CDR1 and CDR2 are LGHNA and YNFKEQ. The CDR3 runs 18 residues. V shed 0 bases, J shed 2 bases, and the junction held 8 bases outside the gene matches. CDR3 loop: CASSQDGGSGGNTGELFF. In DNA, the CDR3 is TGTGCCAGCAGCCAAGATGGAGGGTCAGGGGGCAACACCGGGGAGCTGTTTTTT.

CDR3 in amino acids: CASSLDRDVAEQFF. For the CDR3, the DNA is TGTGCCAGCAGCTTAGATAGGGACGTAGCTGAGCAGTTCTTC. The V call is TRBV7-9, the J call TRBJ2-1, with D perhaps assigned TRBD1 or TRBD2 (5 bases each). This CDR3 has 14 residues. V gave up 1 base and J gave up 9 bases, with 13 bases separating them. From germline, CDR1 is SEHNR and CDR2 FQNEAQ (reference sequence).

This sequence joins TRBV4-2 and TRBJ1-2; D unresolved. The germline V gene encodes CDR1 LGHNA and CDR2 YNFKEQ. V lost 0 bases to trimming and J lost 6 bases, with 11 bases between them. The CDR3 sequence is 14 residues long. CDR3 amino acids: CASSQERESNGYTF. CDR3 DNA sequence: TGTGCCAGCAGCCAAGAGAGGGAATCGAATGGCTACACCTTC.

The table lists this clone with a few counts. The genes are TRBV29-1 and TRBJ1-1; D gene unclear. The CDR3 is 10 residues long. V dropped 3 bases and J dropped 3 bases, with 2 bases sitting between them. CDR1 SQVTM and CDR2 ANQGSEA come from the germline V gene. The CDR3 coding sequence is TGCAGCGTTGATTACACTGAAGCTTTCTTT. The encoded protein is CSVDYTEAFF.

This clone was seen a handful of times. The chain employs TRBV10-3 and TRBJ1-1; no reliable D call. The germline CDR1 and CDR2 sequences are ENHRY and SYGVKD. The CDR3 consists of 13 residues. With 3 bases removed from V and 7 bases from J, the gap between germline ends came to 12 bases. CDR3: CAISDKGAGEAFF. The CDR3 region has the DNA TGTGCCATCAGTGACAAGGGAGCGGGTGAAGCTTTCTTT.

The chain employs TRBV11-2 and TRBJ2-1; 11 bases align to TRBD2. Looked up from germline, CDR1 is SGHAT and CDR2 is FQNNGV. V lost 1 base, J lost 13 bases, and 6 bases stayed unmatched. The CDR3 totals 14 residues. The DNA for the CDR3 is TGTGCCAGCAGCTTAGCCCTAGCGGGAGGTTTTCAGTTCTTC. Encoded protein: CASSLALAGGFQFF. Filled out from reference TRBV11-2 and TRBJ2-1, the complete variable domain reads EAGVAQSPRYKIIEKRQSVAFWCNPISGHATLYWYQQILGQGPKLLIQFQNNGVVDDSQLPKDRFSAERLKGVDSTLKIQPAKLEDSAVYLCASSLALAGGFQFFGPGTRLTVL.

The J gene is TRBJ2-5, the V gene TRBV7-9; TRBD2 agrees at 10 bases. CDR1 is SEHNR, CDR2 FQNEAQ, per germline (reference sequence). This CDR3 spans 16 amino acids. J was trimmed by 2 bases and V by 1 base; bases with no gene match: 4. CDR3 sequence reads: CASSLVSGGVQETQYF. CDR3 DNA: TGTGCCAGCAGCTTAGTAAGCGGGGGGGTACAAGAGACCCAGTACTTC.

This chain uses TRBV7-2 with TRBJ1-3; D is unresolved. Germline assignment: CDR1 SGHTA and CDR2 FQGNSA. Trimming took off 3 bases at V and 2 bases at J, with 8 bases between the two ends. The CDR3 is made up of 14 amino acids. The CDR3 loop is CASSFGLTGNTIYF. The CDR3 DNA follows: TGTGCCAGCAGCTTTGGGCTTACTGGAAACACCATATATTTT.

CDR3: CSVLETGTGNYNEQFF. CDR3 nucleotide sequence: TGCAGCGTCCTCGAAACCGGGACAGGGAATTACAATGAGCAGTTCTTC. V gene TRBV29-1 combines with J gene TRBJ2-1; TRBD1 agrees at 9 bases. The CDR3 has 16 amino acids. Per germline, CDR1 SQVTM and CDR2 ANQGSEA. Trimming at V came to 6 bases and at J to 4 bases, leaving 13 bases not matched to a gene.

The chain recombines TRBV7-3 with TRBJ2-2; D may be TRBD2 (5 bases). The CDR3 length is 15 residues. Germline V gene sequence: CDR1 SGHTA, CDR2 FQGTGA. Trimming cost V 1 base and J 6 bases, with 12 bases left between them. The CDR3 DNA reads as TGTGCCAGCAGCTTAATCGGGGTTAGAGCCGGGGAGCTGTTTTTT. Translated, it gives CASSLIGVRAGELFF.

The chain couples TRBV5-1 to TRBJ2-7, with 11 positions matching TRBD2. Germline lookup yields CDR1 SGHRS and CDR2 YFSETQ. The CDR3 loop spans 14 amino acids. V dropped 4 bases and J dropped 4; count of bases not matched to a gene: 4. The CDR3 sequence: CASSKSSGGYEQYF. CDR3 DNA: TGCGCCAGCAGCAAGTCTAGCGGGGGGTACGAGCAGTACTTC.

The chain carries TRBV18 and TRBJ2-2, with 13 bases that match TRBD2. The CDR3 has 16 residues. Germline V gene sequence: CDR1 KGHSH, CDR2 LQKENI. V shed 3 bases and J 4 bases; nucleotides not matched to a gene: 2. The CDR3 DNA reads TGTGCCAGCTCACCTGGGACTAGCGGGACCACCGGGGAGCTGTTTTTT. This translates into CASSPGTSGTTGELFF.

The chain joins TRBV7-8 to TRBJ2-5; D is possibly TRBD1 or TRBD2 (5 bases each). This CDR3 spans 15 amino acids. Trimming cost V 5 bases and J 2 bases, with 15 bases left between them. Germline loops: CDR1 SGHVS, CDR2 FQNEAQ. The CDR3 sequence: CASSPTGTRQETQYF. CDR3 nucleotide sequence: TGTGCCAGCAGCCCAACGGGGACCAGACAAGAGACCCAGTACTTC.

The V call is TRBV29-1, the J call TRBJ1-6; 9 bases fit TRBD1. CDR3 size: 13 residues. The V gene end was trimmed by 5 bases and the J gene end by 5 bases; junction bases not matched to a gene: 1. Germline V lookup: CDR1 SQVTM, CDR2 ANQGSEA. CDR3 in amino acids: CSVRTGDNSPLHF. CDR3 in DNA: TGCAGCGTTCGGACAGGGGATAATTCACCCCTCCACTTT.

This clone showed up just once. CDR3 sequence (DNA): TGTGCCAGCAGCCCCGGGACAAAAGGAAACACCATATATTTT. Protein: CASSPGTKGNTIYF. The chain recombines TRBV7-9 with TRBJ1-3, with D possibly TRBD1 on 6 matching bases. CDR3 length: 14 residues. The V gene's germline CDR1 is SEHNR and CDR2 FQNEAQ (reference sequence). V lost 5 bases and J 4 bases, leaving 12 bases between the germline ends. Looking up the rest from reference TRBV7-9 and TRBJ1-3 gives the full variable domain: DTGVSQNPRHKITKRGQNVTFRCDPISEHNRLYWYRQTLGQGPEFLTYFQNEAQLEKSRLLSDRFSAERPKGSFSTLEIQRTEQGDSAMYLCASSPGTKGNTIYFGEGSWLTVV.

The chain couples TRBV2 to TRBJ2-2; D is possibly TRBD1 (8 bases). V lost 7 bases and J lost 5, with 17 bases in between. This CDR3 has 15 amino acids. The germline V gene encodes CDR1 SNHLY and CDR2 FYNNEI. The CDR3 protein is CASTIQGGTTGELFF. The CDR3 DNA is TGTGCCAGCACCATACAGGGGGGGACTACCGGGGAGCTGTTTTTT.

This clone was seen once. V gene TRBV7-6 combines with J gene TRBJ2-1; maybe TRBD2 (5 bases). Germline assignment: CDR1 SGHVS and CDR2 FNYEAQ. The CDR3 spans 13 residues. Trimming took off 1 base at V and 4 bases at J, with 5 bases between the two ends. CDR3 residues: CASSLGEYNEQFF. CDR3 DNA sequence: TGTGCCAGCAGCTTAGGGGAGTACAATGAGCAGTTCTTC.

The chain employs TRBV11-3 and TRBJ2-5; D possibly corresponds to TRBD2 (6 bases). V lost 4 bases to trimming and J lost 6 bases, with 15 bases between them. The CDR3 sequence is 14 residues long. Germline V lookup: CDR1 SGHNT, CDR2 YENEEA. In nucleotides, the CDR3 is TGTGCCAGCAGCTCACATTTAGCGGCCCAGACCCAGTACTTC. Residues: CASSSHLAAQTQYF.